This TCR beta chain was obtained from a study of T-cell reconstitution after alpha-beta-depleted transplantation in children. General observations from the study: Roughly two months post-transplant, alpha-beta T cells reportedly originated from several hundred graft clones that had expanded. Hyperexpanded clones declined; after one year, newly produced T cells mostly supplied diversity. Recipient T cells and thymic progenitors that survived were the source of the high TCRbeta diversity seen at day 60 in some patients.

The authors prepared the TCRbeta library with unique molecular identifiers. TCRdb re-called the PCR reads with MiXCR, one entry per CDR3 protein. This table holds over 400,000 distinct CDR3 sequences, roughly two fifths found once. The CDR3 covers 13 residues. Trimming shortened V by 0 bases and J by 6 bases, and 6 bases separated the two germline ends. Per the germline V gene, CDR1 is SGHDT and CDR2 is YYEEEE. Concerning this clonotype: Antigen unknown.

Sample: PBMCs, taken before TCRalphabeta/CD19-depleted stem cell transplant. The clonotype comes from a girl aged 2 to 9 with aplastic anemia, due to receive a stem cell transplant. The genes are TRBV5-6 and TRBJ2-2; a possible D gene is TRBD2 (5 bases). The CDR3 nucleotides read TGTGCCAGCAGCTTGGGAGGGTCCGGGGAGCTGTTTTTT. It is translated as CASSLGGSGELFF.